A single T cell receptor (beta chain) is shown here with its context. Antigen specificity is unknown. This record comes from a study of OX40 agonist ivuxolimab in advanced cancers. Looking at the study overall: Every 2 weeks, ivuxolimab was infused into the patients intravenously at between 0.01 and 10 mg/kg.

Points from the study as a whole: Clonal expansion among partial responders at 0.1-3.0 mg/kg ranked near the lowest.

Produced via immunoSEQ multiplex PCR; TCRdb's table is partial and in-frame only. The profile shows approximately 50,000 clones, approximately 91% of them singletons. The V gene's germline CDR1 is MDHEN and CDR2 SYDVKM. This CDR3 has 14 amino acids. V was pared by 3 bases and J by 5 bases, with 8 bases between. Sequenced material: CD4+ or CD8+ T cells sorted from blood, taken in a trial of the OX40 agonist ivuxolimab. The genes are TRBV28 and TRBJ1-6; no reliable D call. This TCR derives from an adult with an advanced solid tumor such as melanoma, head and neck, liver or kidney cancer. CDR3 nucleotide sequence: TGTGCCAGCAGTTTTGTTCAGAATAATTCACCCCTCCACTTT. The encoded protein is CASSFVQNNSPLHF.